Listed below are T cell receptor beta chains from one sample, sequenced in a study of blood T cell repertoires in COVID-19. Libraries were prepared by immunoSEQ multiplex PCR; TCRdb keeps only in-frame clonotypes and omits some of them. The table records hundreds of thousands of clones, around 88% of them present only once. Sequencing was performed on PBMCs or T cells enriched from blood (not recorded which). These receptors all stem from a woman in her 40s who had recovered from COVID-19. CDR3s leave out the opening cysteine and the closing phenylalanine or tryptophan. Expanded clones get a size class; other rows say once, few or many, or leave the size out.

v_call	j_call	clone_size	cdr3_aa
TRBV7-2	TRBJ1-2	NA	ASSDQGASGYT
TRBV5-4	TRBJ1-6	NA	ASSLREGGNSPLH
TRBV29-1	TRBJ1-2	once	SVFVDRHDGYT
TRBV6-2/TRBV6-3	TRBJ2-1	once	ASSSLGPKGGNEQF
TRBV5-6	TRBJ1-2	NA	ASSLRGLGYT
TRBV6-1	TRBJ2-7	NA	ASSEANLGLGSREQY
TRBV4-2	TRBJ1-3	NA	ASSPGDSGNTIY
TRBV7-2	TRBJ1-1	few	ASAPLRGKRAEAF
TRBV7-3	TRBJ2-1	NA	ASSFSAGGGFSYNEQF
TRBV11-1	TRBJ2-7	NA	ASSHSSGNYEQY
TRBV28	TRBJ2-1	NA	ASVTAYNEQF
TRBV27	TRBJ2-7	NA	ASSTRLAGGNEQY
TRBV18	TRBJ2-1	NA	ASSPGNYNEQF
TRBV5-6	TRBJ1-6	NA	ASHFLFSGDDSPLH
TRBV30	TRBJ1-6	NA	AWSVQGANLNSPLH
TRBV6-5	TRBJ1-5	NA	ASAEGGNQPQH
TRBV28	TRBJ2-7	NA	ASSYRGPAGEQY
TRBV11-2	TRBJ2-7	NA	ASSLTSFPGQGAYEQY
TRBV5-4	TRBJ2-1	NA	ASSFVGLNNEQF
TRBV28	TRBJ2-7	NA	ASSFPVSYEQY
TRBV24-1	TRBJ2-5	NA	ATSTHGLGGAETQY
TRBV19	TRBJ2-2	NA	ASSYWLAGAGELF
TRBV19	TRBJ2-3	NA	ASSIGGLGTDTQY
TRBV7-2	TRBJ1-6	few	ASRLPGGPNSPLH
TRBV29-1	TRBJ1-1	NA	SAQDRGFGEAF